This TCR beta chain appears in the sequencing data of a study of blood T cell repertoires in COVID-19. Study details: Collection of acute and convalescent COVID-19 samples took place in the United States, Italy and Spain.

V was trimmed by 2 bases and J by 4 bases, leaving 12 bases between them. This CDR3 has 15 residues. Germline-derived CDR1 and CDR2 are LGHDT and YNNKEL (reference sequence). Measured with immunoSEQ multiplex PCR; TCRdb has only the in-frame clones, and not every one. This table has over 200,000 clones, about 89% appearing once. The V call is TRBV3-1 (or the pseudogene TRBV3-2), the J call TRBJ1-3; possible D gene TRBD1, 5 bases. The sample comprised peripheral blood. This clonotype was obtained from a man aged 35 to 55 who had recovered from COVID-19. The DNA of the CDR3 is TGTGCCAGCAGCCAAAGGGGATCGGGCGGAAACACCATATATTTT. Residues: CASSQRGSGGNTIYF.